What follows are 30 T cell receptor beta chains derived from one specimen sequenced in a study of response to subunit inactivated influenza vaccine. TCRdb used MiXCR to reprocess the RT-PCR reads, holding one entry per CDR3 protein. The sample lists about 700,000 distinct CDR3 sequences, roughly 13% seen once, with around 7% in the top ten. Here the sequenced sample was PBMCs from blood, taken roughly 2 weeks before vaccination. These receptors originate from a middle-aged man who received an inactivated influenza vaccine.

V gene TRBV20-1 combines with J gene TRBJ1-5; weak D call: TRBD1 (5 bases). With 4 bases removed from V and 1 base from J, the gap between germline ends came to 8 bases. Germline CDR1 and CDR2: DFQATT and SNEGSKA (reference sequence). The CDR3 is 13 amino acids. In DNA, the CDR3 is TGCAGTGCTATGTGGACAAGCAATCAGCCCCAGCATTTT. Protein product: CSAMWTSNQPQHF.

This clonotype was counted a few times. This chain joins TRBV28 and TRBJ2-7; D gene uncertain. The CDR3 has 15 amino acids. The germline gives CDR1 MDHEN, CDR2 SYDVKM. The V gene lost 3 bases and the J gene lost 0 bases, with 12 bases spanning the gap. The CDR3 nucleotides read TGTGCCAGCAGTTTCCCGTATGGAAGCTCCTACGAGCAGTACTTC. Amino acids: CASSFPYGSSYEQYF.

This clonotype was picked up many times. The chain carries TRBV29-1 and TRBJ2-5, with a tentative D call TRBD1 (6 bases). CDR3 size: 14 residues. Trimming shortened V by 7 bases and J by 4 bases, and 19 bases separated the two germline ends. The germline V gene has CDR1 SQVTM and CDR2 ANQGSEA. This chain's CDR3 is CSARQVAPRETQYF. CDR3 nucleotide sequence: TGCAGCGCCCGACAGGTGGCCCCTAGAGAGACCCAGTACTTC.

CDR3 sequence reads: CASSSSTGTDTQYF. The CDR3 DNA reads as TGTGCCAGCAGTTCCTCGACAGGCACAGATACGCAGTATTTT. V usage is TRBV12-3 or TRBV12-4 and J usage is TRBJ2-3, with TRBD1 as a possible D gene (5 bases). The CDR3 totals 14 residues. With 4 bases removed from V and 1 base from J, the gap between germline ends came to 9 bases.

This clonotype was observed a handful of times. V is TRBV5-1 and J is TRBJ2-3; D possibly corresponds to TRBD2 (7 bases). This CDR3 contains 18 residues. V lost 2 bases and J lost 2, with 21 bases in between. CDR1 is SGHRS and CDR2 is YFSETQ in the germline V gene. The CDR3 nucleotides are TGCGCCAGCAGCTTCGGACTAGGGGGACACAGCGACACAGATACGCAGTATTTT. Its protein product is CASSFGLGGHSDTDTQYF.

This clonotype was observed at least ten times. The gene calls are TRBV11-2 and TRBJ2-1; D tentatively reads TRBD1 or TRBD2 (6 bases each). V dropped 0 bases and J dropped 16 bases, with 16 bases sitting between them. There are 13 residues in the CDR3. Germline values: CDR1 SGHAT, CDR2 FQNNGV. The CDR3 is CASSLDRRGGGFF. The CDR3 DNA is TGTGCCAGCAGCTTAGATCGGCGCGGAGGGGGATTCTTC.

This chain connects TRBV4-1 to TRBJ1-2; a possible D gene is TRBD1 (5 bases). CDR1 and CDR2 (germline): MGHRA, YSYEKL. Deletions cut 1 base from V and 4 bases from J, with 13 bases between. This CDR3 has 15 residues. DNA for the CDR3: TGCGCCAGCAGCCAAGTCCCAGGGAGGATCTATGGCTACACCTTC. Residues: CASSQVPGRIYGYTF.

This clonotype came up a few times. This chain connects TRBV15 to TRBJ2-2; no definite D call. Trimming shortened V by 3 bases and J by 0 bases, and 11 bases separated the two germline ends. The CDR3 covers 16 residues. Germline V gives CDR1 LNHNV, CDR2 YYDKDF (reference sequence). The CDR3: CATSRIKGPNTGELFF. The CDR3 bases are TGTGCCACCAGCAGGATCAAGGGCCCGAACACCGGGGAGCTGTTTTTT.

This clonotype was picked up a small number of times. The chain is built from TRBV11-2 and TRBJ2-7; 8 bases agree with TRBD1. Germline CDR1 and CDR2: SGHAT and FQNNGV. The J segment lost 4 bases and the V segment lost 0 bases, leaving 5 bases of the junction unmatched. CDR3 size: 15 residues. The CDR3 spells CASSLDRTGLYEQYF. The DNA for the CDR3 is TGTGCCAGCAGCTTAGACCGGACAGGGCTGTACGAGCAGTACTTC.

The CDR3 reads CASSWDAQGGTEAFF. The CDR3 nucleotides read TGTGCCAGCAGTTGGGACGCCCAAGGGGGCACTGAAGCTTTCTTT. This chain uses TRBV27 with TRBJ1-1; D might be TRBD1 (6 bases). The CDR3 spans 15 residues. Trimming removed 4 bases from V and 4 bases from J, with 16 bases in between. Germline V CDR1 and CDR2: MNHEY, SMNVEV (reference sequence).

This rearrangement joins TRBV7-2 to TRBJ2-2; D is unclear. Germline loops: CDR1 SGHTA, CDR2 FQGNSA. This CDR3 has 15 amino acids. The V and J ends lost 0 bases and 4 bases respectively, with 9 bases between them. The CDR3 here is CASSLAGSVTGELFF. CDR3 coding DNA: TGTGCCAGCAGCTTAGCAGGTTCGGTCACCGGGGAGCTGTTTTTT. Drawing the rest from reference TRBV7-2 and TRBJ2-2, the complete variable domain is GAGVSQSPSNKVTEKGKDVELRCDPISGHTALYWYRQSLGQGLEFLIYFQGNSAPDKSGLPSDRFSAERTGGSVSTLTIQRTQQEDSAVYLCASSLAGSVTGELFFGEGSRLTVL.

The V and J genes are TRBV6-5 and TRBJ2-5; D is possibly TRBD2 (7 bases). The germline V and J ends were trimmed by 2 bases and 4 bases, with 20 bases remaining between them. CDR1 and CDR2 from the germline V gene are MNHEY and SVGAGI. The CDR3 has 17 amino acids. DNA for the CDR3: TGTGCCAGCAGTTACGATATCTCTAAGGGGGGGGTAGAGACCCAGTACTTC. Translated, it gives CASSYDISKGGVETQYF.

This clonotype has a count of ten or more. This CDR3 is missing its conserved last phenylalanine or tryptophan, likely due to a read error. Because the CDR3's place on the DNA is in doubt, the DNA is left out and the CDR3 is given as listed by TCRdb. The chain is built from TRBV10-3 and TRBJ2-7; the DNA was not used to check the table's D call, TRBD1. The germline gives CDR1 ENHRY, CDR2 SYGVKD. The CDR3 is 12 residues long, ends included. CDR3: CAISGTGTDGSL.

This clonotype was detected a few times. The gene calls are TRBV20-1 and TRBJ2-3, with D maybe TRBD2 (5 bases). The germline gives CDR1 DFQATT, CDR2 SNEGSKA (reference sequence). This CDR3 has 16 amino acids. Between the trimmed V and J ends, which lost 5 bases and 3 bases, there was a span of 21 bases. The CDR3 spells CSAGLVEGLLTDTQYF. CDR3 in DNA: TGCAGTGCTGGGTTGGTAGAGGGCCTTTTAACAGATACGCAGTATTTT.

This clonotype has a handful of counts. This sequence joins TRBV20-1 and TRBJ1-5; D gene unclear. Trimming took off 0 bases at V and 2 bases at J, with 17 bases between the two ends. The length of the CDR3 is 17 residues. CDR1 DFQATT and CDR2 SNEGSKA come from the germline V gene (reference sequence). In DNA, the CDR3 is TGCAGTGCTAGAGACGCGCGGCGGTCGGGCGGCAATCAGCCCCAGCATTTT. Its protein product is CSARDARRSGGNQPQHF.

This chain joins TRBV29-1 and TRBJ2-2; 8 positions agree with TRBD2. The CDR3 has 13 residues. V shed 6 bases, J shed 2 bases, and the junction held 2 bases outside the gene matches. In germline, CDR1 is SQVTM, CDR2 ANQGSEA. The CDR3, as DNA: TGCAGCGTAGCGGGAGCCAACACCGGGGAGCTGTTTTTT. As protein: CSVAGANTGELFF.

The gene calls are TRBV7-8 and TRBJ2-1, with TRBD2 matching over 11 bases. V dropped 4 bases and J dropped 7; count of bases not matched to a gene: 9. The CDR3 is made up of 16 amino acids. The V gene's germline CDR1 is SGHVS and CDR2 FQNEAQ. The CDR3 protein is CASSSGRLAGGNEQFF. The CDR3 coding sequence is TGTGCCAGCAGCTCCGGGCGCCTAGCGGGGGGTAATGAGCAGTTCTTC.

This clonotype showed up just a few times. J is TRBJ2-1 and V is TRBV11-3, with 8 bases fitting TRBD2. Per germline, CDR1 SGHNT and CDR2 YENEEA. The junction had 8 bases not matched to a gene; V was cut back by 1 base and J by 6 bases. The CDR3 extends over 16 amino acids. The CDR3 sequence: CASSLALGRGGNEQFF. The CDR3, as DNA: TGTGCCAGCAGCTTAGCCCTGGGCCGGGGGGGCAATGAGCAGTTCTTC.

The V and J genes are TRBV6-1 and TRBJ1-1, with unresolved D. CDR1 is MNHNS, CDR2 SASEGT, per germline. V lost 5 bases, J lost 1 base, and 8 bases lay in between. The CDR3 loop spans 13 amino acids. The CDR3 nucleotides are TGTGCCAGCAGTCGGCAGCAGAACACTGAAGCTTTCTTT. This gives the protein CASSRQQNTEAFF.

This chain uses TRBV20-1 with TRBJ2-7, with 8 bases matching TRBD1. This CDR3 has 14 residues. The V segment lost 6 bases and the J segment 1 base; nucleotides outside the gene matches: 8. Looked up from germline, CDR1 is DFQATT and CDR2 is SNEGSKA (reference sequence). The CDR3 sequence is CSAPETGVSYEQYF. The CDR3 nucleotides are TGCAGTGCACCCGAGACAGGGGTTTCCTACGAGCAGTACTTC.

This clonotype was observed a handful of times. The CDR3 loop reads CASSSTSGRLNYNEQFF. The DNA of the CDR3 is TGTGCCAGCAGCTCAACTAGCGGGCGATTAAACTACAATGAGCAGTTCTTC. The chain joins TRBV7-9 to TRBJ2-1; 9 bases are shared with TRBD2. The CDR3 has 17 amino acids. V gave up 4 bases and J gave up 3 bases; unmatched junction bases: 10. From germline, CDR1 is SEHNR and CDR2 FQNEAQ (reference sequence).

This clonotype has more than one count but fewer than ten. The J gene is TRBJ2-2, the V gene TRBV5-6; TRBD1 or TRBD2 may be the D gene (5 bases each). Germline CDR1 SGHDT, CDR2 YYEEEE. V was shortened by 4 bases and J by 9 bases, with 10 bases between the two germline ends. This CDR3 is 12 amino acids long. Written as DNA, the CDR3 is TGTGCCAGCAGCGGGGACCCCCGGGAGCTGTTTTTT. This encodes CASSGDPRELFF.

Here the CDR3 DNA reads TGTGCCAGCAGTTCGACGGATAATACAAACATTCAGTACTTC. Amino acid sequence: CASSSTDNTNIQYF. The chain joins TRBV6-2 or TRBV6-3 to TRBJ2-4; the D is unclear. The CDR3 runs to 14 residues. Germline CDR1 and CDR2: MNHEY and SVGEGT. Trimming left V 4 bases short and J 6 bases short, with 13 bases between.

This clonotype has a handful of counts. V and J are TRBV5-5 and TRBJ1-2; the match to TRBD1 covers 7 bases. Germline trimming cut 1 base from V and 3 bases from J; bases unmatched to any gene: 6. CDR1 is SGHKS, CDR2 YYEKEE, per germline (reference sequence). The CDR3 loop spans 15 amino acids. The CDR3 sequence is CASSLLGTAYYGYTF. CDR3 sequence (DNA): TGTGCCAGCAGCTTGCTTGGGACAGCCTACTATGGCTACACCTTC. Variable domain in full (rest from reference TRBV5-5 and TRBJ1-2): DAGVTQSPTHLIKTRGQQVTLRCSPISGHKSVSWYQQVLGQGPQFIFQYYEKEERGRGNFPDRFSARQFPNYSSELNVNALLLGDSALYLCASSLLGTAYYGYTFGSGTRLTVV.

This clonotype was recorded at least ten times. The chain has TRBV7-4 and TRBJ2-7, with 7 bases identical to TRBD2. The CDR3 is 15 residues long. V trimming: 4 bases; J trimming: 3 bases; junction bases outside the gene matches: 9. Per germline, CDR1 SGHVT and CDR2 SQSDAQ. The CDR3 here is CASSSLRLADYEQYF. CDR3 sequence (DNA): TGTGCCAGCAGCTCCCTTCGGCTAGCGGACTACGAGCAGTACTTC.

This chain connects TRBV19 to TRBJ1-5; TRBD1 might be the D (5 bases). V lost 9 bases, J lost 5 bases, and 17 bases lay in between. Germline V gene sequence: CDR1 LNHDA, CDR2 SQIVND (reference sequence). The CDR3 runs to 14 residues. The CDR3 region has the DNA TGTGCCAGCTCGGGCCAGGGCCGATATCAGCCCCAGCATTTT. Its translation is CASSGQGRYQPQHF. The complete variable domain, with remaining parts taken from reference TRBV19 and TRBJ1-5, reads DGGITQSPKYLFRKEGQNVTLSCEQNLNHDAMYWYRQDPGQGLRLIYYSQIVNDFQKGDIAEGYSVSREKKESFPLTVTSAQKNPTAFYLCASSGQGRYQPQHFGDGTRLSIL.

This chain connects TRBV7-2 to TRBJ2-7; D assignment may be TRBD1 or TRBD2 (5 bases each). CDR1 SGHTA and CDR2 FQGNSA come from the germline V gene. The CDR3 totals 14 residues. Trimming stripped 2 bases from V and 7 bases from J, with 15 bases between. DNA for the CDR3: TGTGCCAGCAGCTTACAAGAGGGGTCTAGAGAGCAGTACTTC. It is translated as CASSLQEGSREQYF.

This clonotype showed up many times. V gene TRBV5-1 combines with J gene TRBJ2-5; D perhaps matches TRBD1 (5 bases). The germline V gene has CDR1 SGHRS and CDR2 YFSETQ. This CDR3 is 15 amino acids long. Trimming removed 1 base from V and 4 bases from J, with 14 bases in between. CDR3 region: CASSLSRGIGETQYF. DNA for the CDR3: TGCGCCAGCAGCTTGTCAAGGGGAATAGGAGAGACCCAGTACTTC. Full variable domain (rest looked up from reference TRBV5-1 and TRBJ2-5): KAGVTQTPRYLIKTRGQQVTLSCSPISGHRSVSWYQQTPGQGLQFLFEYFSETQRNKGNFPGRFSGRQFSNSRSEMNVSTLELGDSALYLCASSLSRGIGETQYFGPGTRLLVL.

The V gene is TRBV12-3 or TRBV12-4, the J gene TRBJ2-1; 7 bases align to TRBD2. The trim removed 10 bases at V and 7 bases at J, leaving 13 bases unmatched. The CDR3 length is 14 residues. Written as DNA, the CDR3 is TGTGCCACCCAGAACGGGGAGGGCCGGAATGAGCAGTTCTTC. Residues: CATQNGEGRNEQFF.

This clonotype occurred a few times. The rearrangement joins TRBV9 to TRBJ1-3; tentative D call: TRBD1 (5 bases). The germline gives CDR1 SGDLS, CDR2 YYNGEE. CDR3 length equals 15 residues. The V gene lost 0 bases and the J gene lost 4 bases, with 11 bases spanning the gap. The DNA of the CDR3 is TGTGCCAGCAGCGTAGCTTGGGGGAAAGGAAACACCATATATTTT. It is translated as CASSVAWGKGNTIYF.